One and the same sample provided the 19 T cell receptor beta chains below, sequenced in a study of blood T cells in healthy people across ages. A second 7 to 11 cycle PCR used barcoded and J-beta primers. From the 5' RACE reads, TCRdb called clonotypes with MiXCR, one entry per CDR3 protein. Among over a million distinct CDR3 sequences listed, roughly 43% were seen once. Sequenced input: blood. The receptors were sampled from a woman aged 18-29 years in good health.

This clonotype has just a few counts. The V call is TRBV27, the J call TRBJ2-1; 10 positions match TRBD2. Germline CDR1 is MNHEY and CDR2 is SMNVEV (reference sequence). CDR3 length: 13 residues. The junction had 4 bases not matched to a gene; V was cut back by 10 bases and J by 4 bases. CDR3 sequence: CATGTSVYNEQFF. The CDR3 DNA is TGTGCCACGGGGACTAGCGTTTACAATGAGCAGTTCTTC.

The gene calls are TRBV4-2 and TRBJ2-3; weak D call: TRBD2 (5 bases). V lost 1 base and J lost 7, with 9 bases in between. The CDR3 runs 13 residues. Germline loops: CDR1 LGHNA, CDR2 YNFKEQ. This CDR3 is CASSQAEANTQYF. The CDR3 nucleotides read TGTGCCAGCAGCCAAGCGGAGGCAAATACGCAGTATTTT.

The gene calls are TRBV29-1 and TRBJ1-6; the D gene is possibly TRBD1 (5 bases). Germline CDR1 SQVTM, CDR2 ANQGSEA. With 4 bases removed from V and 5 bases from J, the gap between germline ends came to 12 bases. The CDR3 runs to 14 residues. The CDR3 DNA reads TGCAGCGTTGCCCTGGGACGAGATAATTCACCCCTCCACTTT. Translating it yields CSVALGRDNSPLHF.

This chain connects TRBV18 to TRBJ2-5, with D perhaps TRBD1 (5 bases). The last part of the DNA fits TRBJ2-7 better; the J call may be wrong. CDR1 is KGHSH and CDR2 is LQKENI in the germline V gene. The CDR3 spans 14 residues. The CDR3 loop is CASSPTGQTYEQYF. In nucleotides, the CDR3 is TGTGCCAGCTCACCGACCGGACAAACCTACGAGCAGTACTTC.

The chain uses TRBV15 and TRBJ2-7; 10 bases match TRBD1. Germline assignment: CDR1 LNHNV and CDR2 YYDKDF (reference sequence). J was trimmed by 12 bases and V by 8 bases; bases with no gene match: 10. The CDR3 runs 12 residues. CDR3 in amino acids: CATGTGANIRYF. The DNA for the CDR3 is TGTGCCACCGGGACAGGGGCAAACATTCGGTACTTC.

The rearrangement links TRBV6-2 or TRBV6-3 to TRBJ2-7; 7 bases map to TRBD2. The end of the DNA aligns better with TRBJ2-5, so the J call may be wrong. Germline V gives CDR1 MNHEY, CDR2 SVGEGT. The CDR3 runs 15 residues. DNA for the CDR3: TGTGCCAGCAGTTACTCGCGCGGGGGAGGAGAGACCCAGTACTTC. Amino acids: CASSYSRGGGETQYF.

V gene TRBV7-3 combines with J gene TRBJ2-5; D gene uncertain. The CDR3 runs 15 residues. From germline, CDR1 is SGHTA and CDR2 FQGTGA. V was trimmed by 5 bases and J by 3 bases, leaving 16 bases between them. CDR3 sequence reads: CASSPGMGAEETQYF. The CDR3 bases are TGTGCCAGCAGCCCGGGCATGGGCGCAGAAGAGACCCAGTACTTC.

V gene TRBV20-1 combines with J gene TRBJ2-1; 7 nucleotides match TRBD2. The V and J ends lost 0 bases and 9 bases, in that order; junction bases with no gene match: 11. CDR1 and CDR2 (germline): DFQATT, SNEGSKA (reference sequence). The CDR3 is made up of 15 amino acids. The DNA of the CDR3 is TGCAGTGCTAGAGATATGGGTGGGGGGGTGAGTGAGCAGTTCTTC. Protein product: CSARDMGGGVSEQFF.

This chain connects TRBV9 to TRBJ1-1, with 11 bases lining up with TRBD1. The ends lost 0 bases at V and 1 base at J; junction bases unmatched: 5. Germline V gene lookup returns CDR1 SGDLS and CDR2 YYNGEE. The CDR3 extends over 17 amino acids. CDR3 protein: CASSVARTGGANTEAFF. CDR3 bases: TGTGCCAGCAGCGTAGCAAGGACAGGGGGCGCGAACACTGAAGCTTTCTTT.

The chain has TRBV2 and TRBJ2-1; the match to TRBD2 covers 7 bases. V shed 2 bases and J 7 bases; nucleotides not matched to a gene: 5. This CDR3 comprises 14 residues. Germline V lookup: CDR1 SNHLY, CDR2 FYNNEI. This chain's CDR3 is CASSENLAVNEQFF. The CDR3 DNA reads TGTGCCAGCAGTGAAAACCTAGCGGTTAATGAGCAGTTCTTC.

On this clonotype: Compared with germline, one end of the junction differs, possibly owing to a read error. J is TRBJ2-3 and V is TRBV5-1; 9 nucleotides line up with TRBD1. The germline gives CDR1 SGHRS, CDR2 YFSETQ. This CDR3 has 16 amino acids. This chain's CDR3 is CVSSFRRTGAVDTQYF. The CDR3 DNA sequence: TGCGTCAGCAGCTTCCGTCGGACAGGGGCGGTAGATACGCAGTATTTT.

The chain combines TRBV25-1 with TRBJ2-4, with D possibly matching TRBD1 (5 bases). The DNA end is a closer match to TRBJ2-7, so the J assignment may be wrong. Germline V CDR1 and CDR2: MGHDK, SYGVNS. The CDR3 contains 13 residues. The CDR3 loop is CASSDAGYYEQYF. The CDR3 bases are TGTGCCAGCAGTGATGCAGGGTACTACGAGCAGTACTTC.

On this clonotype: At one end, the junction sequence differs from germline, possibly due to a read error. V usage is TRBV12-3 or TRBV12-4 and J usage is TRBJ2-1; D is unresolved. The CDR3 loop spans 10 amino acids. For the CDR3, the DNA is TGTGCCGGCAGTAACAATGAGCAGTTCTTC. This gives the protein CAGSNNEQFF.

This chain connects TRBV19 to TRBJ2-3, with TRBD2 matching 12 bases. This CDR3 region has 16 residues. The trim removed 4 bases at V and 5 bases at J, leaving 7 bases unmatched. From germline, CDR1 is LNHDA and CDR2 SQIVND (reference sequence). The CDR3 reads CASSTLAGGPVDTQYF. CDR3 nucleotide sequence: TGTGCCAGTAGTACCCTAGCGGGGGGGCCTGTAGATACGCAGTATTTT.

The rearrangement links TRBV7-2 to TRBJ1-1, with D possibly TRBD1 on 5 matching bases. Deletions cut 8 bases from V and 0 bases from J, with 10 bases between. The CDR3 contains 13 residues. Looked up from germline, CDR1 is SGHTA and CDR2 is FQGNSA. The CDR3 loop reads CASGRDLNTEAFF. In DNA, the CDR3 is TGTGCCAGCGGCAGGGATTTGAACACTGAAGCTTTCTTT.

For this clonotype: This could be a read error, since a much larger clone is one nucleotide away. As DNA, the CDR3 is TGTGCCCGCAGCTTTGGGATCAACTATGGCTACACCTTC. Protein sequence: CARSFGINYGYTF. The chain combines TRBV7-2 with TRBJ1-2; D gene unclear. The CDR3 spans 13 residues. The germline CDR1 and CDR2 sequences are SGHTA and FQGNSA.

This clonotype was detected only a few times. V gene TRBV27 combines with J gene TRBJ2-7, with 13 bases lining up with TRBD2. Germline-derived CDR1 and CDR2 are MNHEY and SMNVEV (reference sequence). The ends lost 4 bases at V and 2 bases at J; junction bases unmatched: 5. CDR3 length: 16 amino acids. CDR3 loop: CASSSPGTSGTYEQYF. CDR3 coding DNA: TGTGCCAGCAGTTCTCCCGGGACTAGCGGGACCTACGAGCAGTACTTC.

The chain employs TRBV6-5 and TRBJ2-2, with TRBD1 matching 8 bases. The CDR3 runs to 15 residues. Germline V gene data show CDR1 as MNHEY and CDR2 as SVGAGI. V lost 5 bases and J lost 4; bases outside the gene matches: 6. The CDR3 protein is CASSGKTGGTGELFF. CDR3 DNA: TGTGCCAGCAGTGGAAAAACAGGGGGCACCGGGGAGCTGTTTTTT.

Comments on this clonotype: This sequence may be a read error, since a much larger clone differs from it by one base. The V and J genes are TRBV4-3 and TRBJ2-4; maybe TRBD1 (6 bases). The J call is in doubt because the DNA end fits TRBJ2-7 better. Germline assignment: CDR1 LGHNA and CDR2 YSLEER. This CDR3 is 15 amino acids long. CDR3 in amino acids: CAGSQFPGQTYEQYF. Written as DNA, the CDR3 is TGCGCCGGCAGCCAGTTTCCGGGACAAACCTACGAGCAGTACTTC.